These T cell receptor beta chains were read from a single sample in a study of CD4 T cells in relation to SARS-CoV-2 and coronaviruses. TCRdb's copy holds only in-frame clones and misses some; the assay was immunoSEQ multiplex PCR. Altogether 38,000 or so clones are present, about four fifths being singletons, with the ten largest covering 5.5% to 8.5%. What these receptors recognize is not known. Material: naive CD4+ T cells from PBMCs, cultured in vitro. The source is an adult with COVID-19. CDR3s include the opening cysteine and the closing phenylalanine or tryptophan. A D gene is named only where the DNA matches it firmly. Size tells how often a clone was seen (once, few, many) or the class of an expanded clone, and some rows leave it out.

V gene	D gene	clone size	J gene	CDR3 DNA	CDR3 protein
TRBV7-9	TRBD1	NA	TRBJ1-5	TGTGCCAGCAGCCTGGACAGGGGGCTGAATTATAGCAATCAGCCCCAGCATTTT	CASSLDRGLNYSNQPQHF
TRBV5-1	NA	few	TRBJ2-2	TGCGCCAGCAGTCCGGGTGGGGTAACCGGGGAGCTGTTTTTT	CASSPGGVTGELFF
TRBV7-6	TRBD2	NA	TRBJ2-5	TGTGCCAGCAGCCCTCTGGGGGAGGGCAAAGAGACCCAGTACTTC	CASSPLGEGKETQYF
TRBV9	NA	NA	TRBJ1-1	TGTGCCAGCAGCGTAGTTTTAGGAGGGGGTCCCACTGAAGCTTTCTTT	CASSVVLGGGPTEAFF
TRBV28	TRBD1	NA	TRBJ2-5	TGTGCCAGCAGTTCTGCAGGGGGCGCGGGGGAGACCCAGTACTTC	CASSSAGGAGETQYF
TRBV20-1	NA	NA	TRBJ2-3	TGCAGTGCGAGGGGGGATACGCAGTATTTT	CSARGDTQYF
TRBV4-3	NA	NA	TRBJ2-1	TGCGCCAGCAGCCACTCGTTGGGGGAGGCCGGGAATGAGCAGTTCTTC	CASSHSLGEAGNEQFF
TRBV5-8	NA	NA	TRBJ1-2	TGTGCCAGCAGCTTACTCGGGACACAGACATACACCTTC	CASSLLGTQTYTF
TRBV23-1	TRBD1	NA	TRBJ2-7	TGCGCCAGCAATGGGGTGGGACAGGGGGCCGGCGAGCAGTACTTC	CASNGVGQGAGEQYF
TRBV18	NA	NA	TRBJ1-1	TGTGCCAGCTCACCCGACAGCAACAAGTACTACACTGAAGCTTTCTTT	CASSPDSNKYYTEAFF
TRBV18	TRBD2	NA	TRBJ2-1	TGTGCCAGCTCACCACTAGCGGGATCTGCTAGTGAGCAGTTCTTC	CASSPLAGSASEQFF
TRBV27	NA	few	TRBJ1-4	TGTGCCAGCAGTCCATTCCCCCTAAACAGGGCAACTAATGAAAAACTGTTTTTT	CASSPFPLNRATNEKLFF
TRBV7-3	NA	NA	TRBJ2-7	TGTGCCAGCAGCTTAAATCCTGGGGGAGAGCAGTACTTC	CASSLNPGGEQYF
TRBV4-1	NA	NA	TRBJ2-7	TGCGCCAGCAGCCAGGGGACCGTCCCCTCCTACGAGCAGTACTTC	CASSQGTVPSYEQYF
TRBV7-2	NA	NA	TRBJ2-3	TGTGCCAGCAGCTTAGACGGGAAGAGCACAGATACGCAGTATTTT	CASSLDGKSTDTQYF
TRBV7-2	NA	few	TRBJ1-3	TGTGCCAGCAGCGAGGGGTGGGGCGGTGGAAACACCATATATTTT	CASSEGWGGGNTIYF
TRBV18	NA	once	TRBJ2-7	TGTGCCAGCTCACCCCGATTCTACGAGCAGTACTTC	CASSPRFYEQYF
TRBV4-1	NA	NA	TRBJ1-5	TGCGCCAGCAGCCAATCTTTGCGGAGTTATAGCAATCAGCCCCAGCATTTT	CASSQSLRSYSNQPQHF
TRBV5-1	NA	NA	TRBJ2-5	TGCGCCAGCGGTCCGTCGGAGGCCCCTATGGAGACCCAGTACTTC	CASGPSEAPMETQYF
TRBV27	NA	NA	TRBJ2-3	TGTGCCAGCAGTTCATACACAGATACGCAGTATTTT	CASSSYTDTQYF
TRBV4-2	NA	NA	TRBJ2-7	TGTGCCAGCAGCCAAGGGTTCGCAGGCAGCTCCTACGAGCAGTACTTC	CASSQGFAGSSYEQYF
TRBV7-9	NA	once	TRBJ2-1	TGTGCCAGCCGGCGGTACAATGAGCAGTTCTTC	CASRRYNEQFF
TRBV28	NA	NA	TRBJ1-4	TGTGCCAGCAGACACGGCACCTTTTTTGCAACTAATGAAAAACTGTTTTTT	CASRHGTFFATNEKLFF
TRBV11-2	NA	NA	TRBJ2-5	TGTGCCAGCAGCTCCGCCTCGGAGAAAGAGACCCAGTACTTC	CASSSASEKETQYF
TRBV18	NA	NA	TRBJ2-5	TGTGCCAGCTCACCACGGGTTGGGGAGACCCAGTACTTC	CASSPRVGETQYF
TRBV3-1/TRBV3-2	NA	NA	TRBJ1-6	TGTGCCAGCAGCCAAGGGGGAGGGTCAGGTAATTCACCCCTCCACTTT	CASSQGGGSGNSPLHF
TRBV20-1	TRBD2	NA	TRBJ2-1	TGCAGTGCTAGTCACGGACTAGCCCGTCGGGGGTCCGATGAGCAGTTCTTC	CSASHGLARRGSDEQFF
TRBV11-1	NA	NA	TRBJ2-3	TGTGCCAGCAGCTTAGCGACGGCAGGGGTGGGCACAGATACGCAGTATTTT	CASSLATAGVGTDTQYF
TRBV6-2/TRBV6-3	NA	NA	TRBJ2-7	TGTGCCAGCAGTTACCGGGACAACTACGAGCAGTACTTC	CASSYRDNYEQYF
TRBV5-1	NA	NA	TRBJ2-5	TGCGCCAGCAGCCCGGTGGGCAGAGAGACCCAGTACTTC	CASSPVGRETQYF
TRBV11-2	TRBD1	NA	TRBJ2-5	TGTGCCAGCAGCCAAACAGGGGACAGGGGGTATCAAGAGACCCAGTACTTC	CASSQTGDRGYQETQYF
TRBV2	TRBD1	NA	TRBJ1-5	TGTGCCAGCAGCGACCTGACAGGGGGCAATCAGCCCCAGCATTTT	CASSDLTGGNQPQHF
TRBV10-3	NA	NA	TRBJ1-1	TGTGCCATCAGTGATAGTCTGAACACTGAAGCTTTCTTT	CAISDSLNTEAFF
TRBV9	NA	NA	TRBJ2-3	TGTGCCAGCAGCACCCACACACAGGACACAGATACGCAGTATTTT	CASSTHTQDTDTQYF
TRBV19	TRBD2	few	TRBJ2-1	TGTGCCAGTACCCACGCGGGAGGGTCTTATGAGCAGTTCTTC	CASTHAGGSYEQFF
TRBV6-1	NA	NA	TRBJ2-1	TGTGCCAGCAGTGAACTCCCCCCCTCGGGCGGCAGCTCCTACAATGAGCAGTTCTTC	CASSELPPSGGSSYNEQFF
TRBV6-5	NA	NA	TRBJ2-7	TGTGCCAGCAGCCGAACTTGGACCTACGAGCAGTACTTC	CASSRTWTYEQYF
TRBV28	NA	few	TRBJ1-4	TGTGCCAGCAGTTTAGAGTTAGCAGGGGACCCTGGCGAAAAACTGTTTTTT	CASSLELAGDPGEKLFF